A selection of T cell receptor beta chains follows, all from one sample in a study of blood T cells in healthy people across ages. TCRdb reanalysed the 5' RACE reads using MiXCR and keeps one entry per CDR3 protein. Seen here are 1.5 million to 2 million distinct CDR3 sequences, about 32% observed once, and the top ten hold around 11%. Sample: blood. Receptors originate from a woman in her twenties or thirties in good health. CDR3s include the opening cysteine and the closing phenylalanine or tryptophan. The D gene is left open where the match is weak. The size entry is marked missing in some rows and otherwise reads once, few, many or a size class.

clone size,V gene,J gene,D gene,CDR3 DNA,CDR3 protein
.,TRBV15,TRBJ2-1,TRBD2,TGTGCCACCAGCAGAGAGCCGGCGGGGGATTACAATGAGCAGTTCTTC,CATSREPAGDYNEQFF
.,TRBV6-5,TRBJ2-1,.,TGTGCCAGCAGAGGGACTACAGTAAAAGGGGGATCCTCCTACAATGAGCAGTTCTTC,CASRGTTVKGGSSYNEQFF
.,TRBV12-3/TRBV12-4,TRBJ1-1,.,TGTGCCAGCAGTTTAGGGCCAAGGGGGGCTATGAACACTGAAGCTTTCTTT,CASSLGPRGAMNTEAFF
.,TRBV12-3/TRBV12-4,TRBJ2-7,.,TGTGCCAGCAGTTCGAGGGTCGAGCAGTACTTC,CASSSRVEQYF
.,TRBV11-2,TRBJ1-1,.,TGTGCCAGCAGAATAACGGGCACAGGGTGGGGGGCTTTCTTT,CASRITGTGWGAFF
few,TRBV20-1,TRBJ2-7,.,TGCAGTGCTAGGCATACCTACGAGCAGTACTTC,CSARHTYEQYF
.,TRBV29-1,TRBJ1-1,.,TGCGGAACGATAAAACCTAGAAACACTGAAGCTTTCTTT,CGTIKPRNTEAFF
.,TRBV28,TRBJ1-2,.,TGTGCCAGCAGTTCATCCCGACCCAACTATGGCTACACCTTC,CASSSSRPNYGYTF
.,TRBV4-2,TRBJ2-2,.,TGTGCCAGCAGCCAAGTCGCTGGACACACCGGGGAGCTGTTTTTT,CASSQVAGHTGELFF
.,TRBV5-4,TRBJ2-7,TRBD1,TGTGCCAGCAGCTTGACCGACAGGGGAGGCGAGCAGTACTTC,CASSLTDRGGEQYF
many,TRBV29-1,TRBJ2-7,.,TGCAGCGTGACCCTCCGCGGACGGCCCTACGAGCAGTACTTC,CSVTLRGRPYEQYF
once,TRBV9,TRBJ2-5,TRBD2,TGTGTCAGCAGCGTAGGACTAGCGGGAGGCGAGACCCAGTACTTC,CVSSVGLAGGETQYF
.,TRBV5-6,TRBJ2-7,TRBD2,TGTGCCAGCAGCGGCGGGACTAGCGGGAGATGCGAGCAGTACTTC,CASSGGTSGRCEQYF
.,TRBV4-1,TRBJ2-7,.,TGCGCCAGCAGCCAAGAAGACATCCCGGCGGACGAGCAGTACTTC,CASSQEDIPADEQYF
few,TRBV20-1,TRBJ2-3,.,TGCAGTCTCTTAGGGCGCACAGATACGCAGTATTTT,CSLLGRTDTQYF
few,TRBV10-3,TRBJ2-7,TRBD1,TGTGCCATCAATTCCGGGACAGGTAGTTACGAGCAGTACTTC,CAINSGTGSYEQYF
.,TRBV6-1,TRBJ2-3,.,TGTGCCAGCAGCCCCCCGGCGGCGGGGCGCACAGATACGCAGTATTTT,CASSPPAAGRTDTQYF
few,TRBV30,TRBJ2-1,.,TGTGCCGCCGGGACAGAGCAGTTCTTC,CAAGTEQFF
many,TRBV29-1,TRBJ2-3,.,TGCAGCGTCGATGGAGCGCCTAGCACAGATACGCAGTATTTT,CSVDGAPSTDTQYF
.,TRBV24-1,TRBJ2-1,.,TGTGCCACCAGTGATTCGGACCCCGGGGAGCAGTTCTTC,CATSDSDPGEQFF
few,TRBV27,TRBJ2-3,TRBD2,TGTGCCAGCAGGCTAGCGGGAGTCGGGCGCACAGATACGCAGTATTTT,CASRLAGVGRTDTQYF
.,TRBV6-1,TRBJ2-5,.,TGTGCCAGCAGTGAAGCCCCGGGACTGGATGAGACCCAGTACTTC,CASSEAPGLDETQYF
.,TRBV6-1,TRBJ2-3,.,TGTGCCAGCAGTCCCGGGACGATAAATTCAGATACGCAGTATTTT,CASSPGTINSDTQYF
few,TRBV29-1,TRBJ2-1,.,TGCAGCGTTCCGGGGCGCCCCAATGAGCAGTTCTTC,CSVPGRPNEQFF
.,TRBV5-1,TRBJ2-7,.,TGCGCCAGCAGCTCGGGACCAGCTGAGGGCTACGAGCAGTACTTC,CASSSGPAEGYEQYF
few,TRBV4-1,TRBJ1-1,.,TGCGCCAGCAGCCAAGGCCCTGGGGGGGGGGACACTGAAGCTTTCTTT,CASSQGPGGGDTEAFF
.,TRBV20-1,TRBJ2-3,.,TGCAGTGCTGGGGACTGGCCTAGCACAGATACGCAGTATTTT,CSAGDWPSTDTQYF
few,TRBV28,TRBJ2-1,.,TGTGCCAGCAGTTTGAGGGCCGCTGAGCAGTTCTTC,CASSLRAAEQFF
.,TRBV6-6,TRBJ1-1,.,TGTGCCAGCAGTTACGGGGCCCTACCAAGGCTTAGCACTGAAGCTTTCTTT,CASSYGALPRLSTEAFF
.,TRBV5-1,TRBJ1-2,TRBD1,TGCGCCAGCAGCGATTACAGGGGAAGGAGTAGGAGCTACACCTTC,CASSDYRGRSRSYTF
few,TRBV13,TRBJ1-1,TRBD1,TGTGCCAGCAGCTCCGGGACAGAACCCGAAGCTTTCTTT,CASSSGTEPEAFF
.,TRBV27,TRBJ2-1,TRBD2,TGTGCCAGCAGTTTATTCAGCGGGAGGGCCTTCAATGAGCAGTTCTTC,CASSLFSGRAFNEQFF
.,TRBV11-2,TRBJ2-7,TRBD1,TGTGCCAGCAGCAGCGGACAGGCCTCCTACGAGCAGTACTTC,CASSSGQASYEQYF
few,TRBV27,TRBJ1-5,.,TGTGCCAGCAGAAACCCTCTCCAGCATTTT,CASRNPLQHF
few,TRBV24-1,TRBJ2-1,TRBD2,TGTGCCACCAGGGAATCGGGACTAGATGAGCAGTTCTTC,CATRESGLDEQFF
.,TRBV6-2/TRBV6-3,TRBJ1-5,TRBD1,TGTGCCAGCAGTTATTTATTAGGGGGCGATCAGCCCCAGCATTTT,CASSYLLGGDQPQHF
many,TRBV4-1,TRBJ1-5,.,TGCGCCAGCAGCACGTACCGCAATCAGCCCCAGCATTTT,CASSTYRNQPQHF
.,TRBV7-3,TRBJ1-5,.,TGTGCCAGCAGCTTAAATGGGGGAGGGCCCCAGCATTTT,CASSLNGGGPQHF
few,TRBV20-1,TRBJ2-1,.,TGCAGTGCTAGAGATCCTCCGTCGCAGTTCTTC,CSARDPPSQFF
.,TRBV3-1,TRBJ1-2,.,TGTGCCAGCAGCCAAGAATACGGATATGGCTACACCTTC,CASSQEYGYGYTF
.,TRBV18,TRBJ1-2,TRBD1,TGTGCCAGCTCACCACTCTCTTCGGCAGGGGGACTCGGGGGCTACACCTTC,CASSPLSSAGGLGGYTF
.,TRBV6-6,TRBJ1-3,TRBD1,TGTGCCAGCAGCCCCGGGACAGGGAGAAACACCATATATTTT,CASSPGTGRNTIYF
.,TRBV6-6,TRBJ2-5,.,TGTGCCAGCACTAAAAGCTCTCTCCAAGAGACCCAGTACTTC,CASTKSSLQETQYF
.,TRBV7-8,TRBJ1-2,.,TGTGCCAGCAGCTCCTTTCTGACAAATAACTATGGCTACACCTTC,CASSSFLTNNYGYTF
few,TRBV20-1,TRBJ2-1,.,TGCAGTGCTAGTCTTGGGCATGAGCAGTTCTTC,CSASLGHEQFF
many,TRBV7-3,TRBJ2-3,TRBD2,TGTGCCAGCAGCCAAGCGGGAGCGGGGACAGATACGCAGTATTTT,CASSQAGAGTDTQYF
many,TRBV6-5,TRBJ2-7,TRBD2,TGTGCCAGCAGTTTCCCATCTAGCGGAGCGGTCACCTACGAGCAGTACTTC,CASSFPSSGAVTYEQYF
.,TRBV12-3/TRBV12-4,TRBJ2-5,TRBD1,TGTGCCAGCAGTCGACAGGGGGGATCCTACGAGGAGTACTTC,CASSRQGGSYEEYF
.,TRBV3-1,TRBJ2-5,TRBD2,TGTGCCAGCAGCCAAGACGGCCGTAGCGGGGGGCAGGAGACCCAGTACTTC,CASSQDGRSGGQETQYF